The 5 T cell receptor beta chains given below trace back to one sample, sequenced in a study of blood T cell repertoires in COVID-19. TCRdb's table, derived via immunoSEQ multiplex PCR, lists solely in-frame clones and lacks some. This repertoire shows 100,000 to 150,000 clones, 82% found once; its top ten account for roughly 4.3%. The source material was peripheral blood. These receptors were obtained from a woman in her seventies with acute or convalescent COVID-19.

V usage is TRBV5-1 and J usage is TRBJ2-2; TRBD2 matches 9 bases. Germline V CDR1 and CDR2: SGHRS, YFSETQ. Trimming removed 3 bases from V and 3 bases from J; junction bases left unmatched: 9. CDR3 length equals 17 residues. The CDR3 here is CASSWGLGLADTGELFF. DNA for the CDR3: TGCGCCAGCAGCTGGGGGCTGGGACTAGCAGACACCGGGGAGCTGTTTTTT.

The chain uses TRBV5-1 and TRBJ1-2; D possibly corresponds to TRBD1 (6 bases). The CDR3 extends over 15 amino acids. Germline values: CDR1 SGHRS, CDR2 YFSETQ. V was pared by 3 bases and J by 1 base, with 13 bases between. CDR3 residues: CASSYGQNFNYGYTF. Here the CDR3 DNA reads TGCGCCAGCAGCTACGGACAGAATTTTAACTATGGCTACACCTTC. The entire variable domain, with the rest obtained from reference TRBV5-1 and TRBJ1-2, is as follows: KAGVTQTPRYLIKTRGQQVTLSCSPISGHRSVSWYQQTPGQGLQFLFEYFSETQRNKGNFPGRFSGRQFSNSRSEMNVSTLELGDSALYLCASSYGQNFNYGYTFGSGTRLTVV.

The count of this clone is one. The rearrangement joins TRBV5-4 to TRBJ2-2; 7 bases align to TRBD2. Trimming cost V 0 bases and J 3 bases; bases outside gene matches: 5. The germline V gene has CDR1 SGHNT and CDR2 YYREEE (reference sequence). The CDR3 contains 16 residues. The CDR3 nucleotides read TGTGCCAGCAGCTTGGGACGGGGAGGGGACACCGGGGAGCTGTTTTTT. This codes for CASSLGRGGDTGELFF.

This chain uses TRBV6-5 with TRBJ1-2; tentatively, D is TRBD1 (6 bases). The CDR3 has 13 residues. Trimming left V 4 bases short and J 8 bases short, with 14 bases between. Germline lookup yields CDR1 MNHEY and CDR2 SVGAGI. The CDR3 spells CASSSPKGHGYTF. The CDR3 nucleotides read TGTGCCAGCAGTTCCCCCAAGGGACACGGCTACACCTTC.

The chain joins TRBV6-2 or TRBV6-3 to TRBJ2-4; the match to TRBD2 covers 7 bases. Looked up from germline, CDR1 is MNHEY and CDR2 is SVGEGT. V gave up 2 bases and J gave up 0 bases; unmatched junction bases: 4. The length of the CDR3 is 16 residues. The CDR3 reads CASSYQGGIAKNIQYF. CDR3 in DNA: TGTGCCAGCAGTTACCAGGGAGGGATAGCCAAAAACATTCAGTACTTC.